This TCR beta chain derives from a study of human T cells and chemical hapten exposure (dated by TCRdb to the early 2020s). At the level of the whole study: For sensitization, 2% DPC in acetone was applied to a 2 cm by 2 cm area of upper inner arm skin. Throughout the study period of roughly 24 weeks, patients also received therapeutic DPC doses to the scalp every week. Patch testing was performed on the upper back with Finn chambers containing 0.01% DPC, and the patch tests were scored after 6 days according to International Contact Dermatitis Research Group standards. Alopecia areata with under or over 50% scalp involvement, alopecia totalis and alopecia universalis were represented in the patient cohort, which was mostly female. Libraries were pooled for sequencing, and per-sample TCR yields varied mainly because of small differences in library volumes within the pool. Peripheral blood TCR repertoire changes were tracked in vivo in alopecia patients during primary and secondary sensitization to the hapten diphenylcyclopropenone (DPC). Blood was sampled from patients pre-sensitization (week 0) and at 2, 6 and about 24 weeks after DPC sensitization. Blood for TCR sequencing was provided by twenty-nine alopecia patients at one to four time points (pre-sensitization, 2, 6 and 24 weeks).

Note on this clonotype: Which antigen it targets is not known. There are no base qualities to consult, and no much larger clone falls within one base.

Findings and caveats that apply to the study as a whole: Alopecia, a presumed autoimmune disease, was present in all patients, so the immune response of the patients might differ from that of healthy individuals. Repeated subsampling changed both the strength of the expansion versus patch-test correlation and the threshold at which the correlation became significant. Compared with pre-sensitization or healthy control sets, expanded TCRs formed significantly more large CDR3 similarity clusters, which is consistent with antigen-driven responses. Patch test score correlated positively with the number of PT1 expanded TCRs, reaching significance at thresholds 8, 16 and 32 but not at 4. DPC sensitization did not change how many TCRs were above 1 in 1000 frequency, and no evidence was found of alterations in global repertoire structure.

The protocol used for the library was RACE. The data were produced on a NextSeq 500. Library preparation attached unique molecular identifiers to individual cDNA molecules for quantitative, reproducible TCR counting. Both TCR alpha and TCR beta chains were sequenced from each blood RNA sample. The paper's data handling went like this. A median of roughly 98,000 TCRs per sample was observed, with a range of about 20,000 to 750,000. The Decombinator software suite was used to annotate V, J and CDR3 in the TCR reads. For the PS versus PT1 abundance plots, all samples were subsampled to the same number of TCRs (28,000). Expanded TCRs were defined as absent before sensitization and observed at least eight times at the 2-week time point. The public reads were reanalyzed by TCRdb: fastp trimming at Q25, MiXCR alignment, in-frame beta chains only. Rows with one shared CDR3 protein collapse into an entry with the most common genes and DNA. TCRdb's processing, not the study's, gives the V and J calls here. The sample table records some 200,000 distinct CDR3 sequences; roughly 30% of these occur just once. Under 3% of the sample rests with the top ten.

This specimen's time point label, per the study, means: pre-sensitization, week 0. The treatment or condition label on this specimen signifies: therapeutic diphenylcyclopropenone sensitization with weekly scalp DPC. At each patch-test visit, blood was drawn before the patch test was applied. Patients were considered eligible if aged 18 to 70, diagnosed with alopecia and deemed suitable for DPC therapy, and patients were excluded if pregnant. Total RNA was extracted from unfractionated whole blood that had been collected in Tempus Blood RNA tubes. Germline trimming: 6 bases from V, 1 base from J; junction bases outside gene matches: 8. The CDR3 goes from the cysteine to the phenylalanine over 16 residues. The sequence is cut down to CDR3 DNA, 48 bases in frame from base 1. In the germline V gene, CDR1 corresponds to MDHEN and CDR2 to SYDVKM.

This sample comprised whole blood, obtained in connection with sensitization to the hapten diphenylcyclopropenone (DPC). The rearranged chain carries TRBV28 and TRBJ1-1, with 10 central nucleotides matching TRBD1. The TCR comes from a young woman with alopecia areata. Some clones in this sample may be carry-over from other donors' samples. The nucleotide sequence is TGTGCCAGCAGAGAGACAGGGGGCGCAGAGAACACTGAAGCTTTCTTT. Its protein reads: CASRETGGAENTEAFF. Outside the CDR3, residues come from the reference TRBV28 and TRBJ1-1 proteins, so the full variable domain is: DVKVTQSSRYLVKRTGEKVFLECVQDMDHENMFWYRQDPGLGLRLIYFSYDVKMKEKGDIPEGYSVSREKKERFSLILESASTNQTSMYLCASRETGGAENTEAFFGQGTRLTVV.